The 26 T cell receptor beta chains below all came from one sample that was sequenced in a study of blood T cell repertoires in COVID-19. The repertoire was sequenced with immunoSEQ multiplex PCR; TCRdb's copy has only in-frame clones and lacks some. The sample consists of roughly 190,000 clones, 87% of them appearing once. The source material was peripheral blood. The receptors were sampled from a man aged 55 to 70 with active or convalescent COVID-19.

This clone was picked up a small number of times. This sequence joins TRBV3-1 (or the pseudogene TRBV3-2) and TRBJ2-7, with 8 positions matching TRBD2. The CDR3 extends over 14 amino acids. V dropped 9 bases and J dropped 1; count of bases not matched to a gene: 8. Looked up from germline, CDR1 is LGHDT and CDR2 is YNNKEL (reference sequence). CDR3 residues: CARDPGGDSYEQYF. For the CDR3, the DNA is TGTGCCAGGGACCCGGGGGGGGATTCCTACGAGCAGTACTTC.

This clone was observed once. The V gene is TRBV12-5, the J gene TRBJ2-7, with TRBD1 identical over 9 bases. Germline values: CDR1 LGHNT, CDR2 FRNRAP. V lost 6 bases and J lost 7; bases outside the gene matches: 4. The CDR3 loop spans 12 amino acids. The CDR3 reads CASGMTGGEQYF. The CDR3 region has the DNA TGTGCTAGTGGCATGACAGGGGGTGAGCAGTACTTC. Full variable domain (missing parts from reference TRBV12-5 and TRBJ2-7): DARVTQTPRHKVTEMGQEVTMRCQPILGHNTVFWYRQTMMQGLELLAYFRNRAPLDDSGMPKDRFSAEMPDATLATLKIQPSEPRDSAVYFCASGMTGGEQYFGPGTRLTVT.

The CDR3 DNA reads TGTGCCACCAGCAGATACCAGGGGGCTTCAGATACGCAGTATTTT. This encodes CATSRYQGASDTQYF. This rearrangement joins TRBV15 to TRBJ2-3; 8 bases line up with TRBD1. From germline, CDR1 is LNHNV and CDR2 YYDKDF (reference sequence). V lost 2 bases to trimming and J lost 4 bases; unmatched junction nucleotides: 5. The CDR3 runs to 15 residues.

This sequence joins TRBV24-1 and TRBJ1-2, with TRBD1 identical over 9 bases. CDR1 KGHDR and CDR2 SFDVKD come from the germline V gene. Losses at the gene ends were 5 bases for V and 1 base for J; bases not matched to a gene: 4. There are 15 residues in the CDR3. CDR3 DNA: TGTGCCACCAGTGGACCGGGACAGGGTAACTATGGCTACACCTTC. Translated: CATSGPGQGNYGYTF.

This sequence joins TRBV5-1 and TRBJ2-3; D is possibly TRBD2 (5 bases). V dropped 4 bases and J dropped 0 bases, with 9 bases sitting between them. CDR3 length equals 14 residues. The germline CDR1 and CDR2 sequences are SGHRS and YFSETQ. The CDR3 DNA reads TGCGCCAGCAGCGACTACACTAGCACAGATACGCAGTATTTT. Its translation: CASSDYTSTDTQYF.

The CDR3 spells CASSLVQLPYEQYF. The CDR3 nucleotides read TGTGCCAGCAGCTTGGTCCAGTTACCCTACGAGCAGTACTTC. The gene calls are TRBV5-6 and TRBJ2-7; D unresolved. V gave up 0 bases and J gave up 2 bases, with 9 bases separating them. Per the germline V gene, CDR1 is SGHDT and CDR2 is YYEEEE. The CDR3 length is 14 residues.

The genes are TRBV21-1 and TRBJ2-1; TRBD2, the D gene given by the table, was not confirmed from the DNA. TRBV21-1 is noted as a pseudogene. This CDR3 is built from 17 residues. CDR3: CASSKGDRESSYNEQFF. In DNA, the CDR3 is TGTGCCAGCAGCAAAGGGGACCGGGAGAGCTCCTACAATGAGCAGTTCTTC.

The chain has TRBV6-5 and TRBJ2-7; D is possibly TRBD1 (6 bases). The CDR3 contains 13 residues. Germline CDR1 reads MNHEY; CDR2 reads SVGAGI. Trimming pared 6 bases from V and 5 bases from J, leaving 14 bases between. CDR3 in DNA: TGTGCCAGCAGACAACAGGGAGAGGACGAGCAGTACTTC. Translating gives CASRQQGEDEQYF.

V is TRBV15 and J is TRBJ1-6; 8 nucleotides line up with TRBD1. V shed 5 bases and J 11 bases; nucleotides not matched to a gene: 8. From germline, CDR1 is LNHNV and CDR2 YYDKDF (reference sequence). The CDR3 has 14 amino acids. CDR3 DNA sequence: TGTGCCACCAGCGAGGGACAGGCCCTACCACCCCTCCACTTT. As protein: CATSEGQALPPLHF.

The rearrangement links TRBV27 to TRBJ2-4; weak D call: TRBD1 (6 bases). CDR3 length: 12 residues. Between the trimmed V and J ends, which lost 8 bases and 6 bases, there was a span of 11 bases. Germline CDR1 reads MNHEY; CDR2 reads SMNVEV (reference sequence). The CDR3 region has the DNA TGTGCCAGCCAAACAGGGACAAACATTCAGTACTTC. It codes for CASQTGTNIQYF.

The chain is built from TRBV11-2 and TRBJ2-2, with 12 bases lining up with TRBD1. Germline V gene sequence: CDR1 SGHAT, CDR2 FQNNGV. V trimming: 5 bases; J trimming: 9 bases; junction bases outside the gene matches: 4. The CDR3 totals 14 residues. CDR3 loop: CASSPRDRGRELFF. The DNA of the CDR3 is TGTGCCAGCAGCCCCCGGGACAGGGGGCGGGAGCTGTTTTTT.

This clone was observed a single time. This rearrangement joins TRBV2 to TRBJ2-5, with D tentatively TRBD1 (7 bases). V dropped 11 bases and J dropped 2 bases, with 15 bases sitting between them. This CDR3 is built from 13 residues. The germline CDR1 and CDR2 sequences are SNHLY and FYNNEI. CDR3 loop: CAGNRGLQETQYF. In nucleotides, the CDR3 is TGTGCCGGCAACAGGGGACTTCAAGAGACCCAGTACTTC.

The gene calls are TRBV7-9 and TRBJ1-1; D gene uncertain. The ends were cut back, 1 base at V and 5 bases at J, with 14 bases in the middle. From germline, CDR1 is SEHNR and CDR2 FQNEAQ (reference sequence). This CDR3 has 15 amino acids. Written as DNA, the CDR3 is TGTGCCAGCAGCTTAGATGAGGGTATGAGGACTGAAGCTTTCTTT. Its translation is CASSLDEGMRTEAFF.

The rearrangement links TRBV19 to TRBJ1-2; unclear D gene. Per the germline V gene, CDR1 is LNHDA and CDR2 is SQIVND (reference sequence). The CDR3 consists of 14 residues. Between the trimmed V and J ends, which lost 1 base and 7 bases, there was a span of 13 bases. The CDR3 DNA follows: TGTGCCAGTAGTATAGCCGGCGGAGGCCGTGGCTACACCTTC. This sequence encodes CASSIAGGGRGYTF.

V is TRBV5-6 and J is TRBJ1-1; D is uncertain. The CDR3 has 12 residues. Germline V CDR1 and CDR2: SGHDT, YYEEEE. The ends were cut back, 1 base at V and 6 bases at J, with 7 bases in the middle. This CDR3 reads CASSLLQSEAFF. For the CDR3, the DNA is TGTGCCAGCAGCTTGCTGCAGTCTGAAGCTTTCTTT.

CDR3 protein: CASSSPRGGGSTDTQYF. The CDR3 coding sequence is TGCGCCAGCAGTTCCCCCAGAGGGGGGGGAAGTACAGATACGCAGTATTTT. The chain uses TRBV23-1 and TRBJ2-3; D possibly corresponds to TRBD2 (7 bases). TRBV23-1 is marked as an open reading frame, function uncertain. This CDR3 is 17 amino acids long. The V and J ends lost 5 bases and 3 bases respectively, with 21 bases between them.

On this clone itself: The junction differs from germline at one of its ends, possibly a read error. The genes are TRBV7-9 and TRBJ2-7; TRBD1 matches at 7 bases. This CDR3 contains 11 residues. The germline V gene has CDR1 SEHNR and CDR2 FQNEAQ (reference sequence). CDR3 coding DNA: TGTGCCAGCAGCTTAACTGGGACAGTGTTCTTC. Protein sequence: CASSLTGTVFF.

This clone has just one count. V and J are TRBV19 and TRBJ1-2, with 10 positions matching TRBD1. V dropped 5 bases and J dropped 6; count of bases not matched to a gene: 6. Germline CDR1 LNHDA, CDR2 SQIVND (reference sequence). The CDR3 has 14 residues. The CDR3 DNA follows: TGTGCCAGTAGTGTCGGACAGGGGGGCCATGGCTACACCTTC. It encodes CASSVGQGGHGYTF.

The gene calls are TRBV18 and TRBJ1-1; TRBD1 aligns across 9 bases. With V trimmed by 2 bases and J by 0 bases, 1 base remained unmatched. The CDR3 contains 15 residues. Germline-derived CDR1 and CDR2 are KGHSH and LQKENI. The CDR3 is CASSPDRGMNTEAFF. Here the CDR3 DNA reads TGTGCCAGCTCACCAGACAGGGGGATGAACACTGAAGCTTTCTTT.

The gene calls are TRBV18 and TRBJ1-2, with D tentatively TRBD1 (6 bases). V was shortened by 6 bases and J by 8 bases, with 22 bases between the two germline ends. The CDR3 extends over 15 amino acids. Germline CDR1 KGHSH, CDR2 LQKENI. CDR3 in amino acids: CASSPQGGPGMGYTF. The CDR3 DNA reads TGTGCCAGCTCTCCTCAAGGGGGACCAGGGATGGGCTACACCTTC.

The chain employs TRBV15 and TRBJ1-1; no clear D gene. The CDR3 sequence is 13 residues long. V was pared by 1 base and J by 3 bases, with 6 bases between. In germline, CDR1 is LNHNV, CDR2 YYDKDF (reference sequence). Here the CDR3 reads CATSRGRDTEAFF. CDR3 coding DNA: TGTGCCACCAGCAGAGGACGGGACACTGAAGCTTTCTTT.

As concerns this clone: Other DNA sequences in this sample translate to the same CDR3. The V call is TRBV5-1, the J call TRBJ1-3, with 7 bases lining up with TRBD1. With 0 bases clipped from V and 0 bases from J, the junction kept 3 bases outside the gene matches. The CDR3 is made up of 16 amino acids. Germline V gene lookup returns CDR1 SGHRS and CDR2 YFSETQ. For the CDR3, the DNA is TGCGCCAGCAGCTTGGGGGACAGTCTCTCTGGAAACACCATATATTTT. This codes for CASSLGDSLSGNTIYF.

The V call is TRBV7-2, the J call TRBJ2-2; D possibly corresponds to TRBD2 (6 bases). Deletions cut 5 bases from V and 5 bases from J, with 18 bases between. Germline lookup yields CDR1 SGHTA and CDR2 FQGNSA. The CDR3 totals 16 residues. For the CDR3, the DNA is TGTGCCAGCAGCCCCAAGGGGCGGGGAGGAACCGGGGAGCTGTTTTTT. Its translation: CASSPKGRGGTGELFF.

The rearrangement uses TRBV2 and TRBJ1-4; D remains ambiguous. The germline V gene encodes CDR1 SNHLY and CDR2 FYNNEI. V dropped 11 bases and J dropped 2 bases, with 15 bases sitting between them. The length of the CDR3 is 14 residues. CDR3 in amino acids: CAYNSRGTNEKLFF. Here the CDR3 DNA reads TGTGCCTATAACAGCCGAGGGACTAATGAAAAACTGTTTTTT.

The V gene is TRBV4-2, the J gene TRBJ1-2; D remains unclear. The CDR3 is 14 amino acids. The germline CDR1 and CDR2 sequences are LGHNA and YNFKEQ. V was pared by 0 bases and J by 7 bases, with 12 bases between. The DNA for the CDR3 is TGTGCCAGCAGCCAAGATCTAGCGGTTCCTGGCTACACCTTC. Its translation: CASSQDLAVPGYTF.

The CDR3 nucleotides are TGTGCCAGCAGCCGACAGGGGACAGATACGCAGTATTTT. This codes for CASSRQGTDTQYF. The V and J genes are TRBV3-1 (or the pseudogene TRBV3-2) and TRBJ2-3; 8 positions agree with TRBD1. V lost 4 bases to trimming and J lost 3 bases; unmatched junction nucleotides: 0. Germline V gene sequence: CDR1 LGHDT, CDR2 YNNKEL (reference sequence). This CDR3 contains 13 residues.